This TCR beta chain is drawn from a study of T cell responses to AZD1222 COVID-19 vaccine. This clone was counted a few times. Antigen: not known. The repertoire was sequenced with immunoSEQ multiplex PCR; TCRdb's copy has only in-frame clones and lacks some. The sample lists tens of thousands of clones; approximately 83% were seen once. Regarding the study as a whole: It should be noted that donors were predominantly white British and more often female, and clonal diversity was possibly underestimated.

This CDR3 is 14 amino acids long. Germline assignment: CDR1 MRHNA and CDR2 SNTAGT. The ends were cut back, 4 bases at V and 8 bases at J, with 17 bases in the middle. Sequenced material: peripheral blood, taken on day 0 of AZD1222 vaccination. V gene TRBV6-4 combines with J gene TRBJ1-2; unclear D gene. The receptor's source is an adult in good health. The chain's CDR3 is CASSVDVGAGGYTF. CDR3 DNA: TGTGCCAGCAGTGTGGACGTTGGCGCGGGGGGCTACACCTTC.